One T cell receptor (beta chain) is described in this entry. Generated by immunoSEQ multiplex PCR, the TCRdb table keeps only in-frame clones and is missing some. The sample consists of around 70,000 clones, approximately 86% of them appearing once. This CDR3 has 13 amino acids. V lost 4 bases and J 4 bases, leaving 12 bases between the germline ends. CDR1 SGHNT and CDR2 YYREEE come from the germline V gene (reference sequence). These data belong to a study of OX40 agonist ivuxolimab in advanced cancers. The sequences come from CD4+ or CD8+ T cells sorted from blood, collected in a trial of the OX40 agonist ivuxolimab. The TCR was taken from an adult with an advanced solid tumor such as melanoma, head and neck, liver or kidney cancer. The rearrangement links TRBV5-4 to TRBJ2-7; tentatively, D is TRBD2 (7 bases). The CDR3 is CASSRGAEYEQYF. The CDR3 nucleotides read TGTGCCAGCAGCCGGGGGGCGGAGTACGAGCAGTACTTC.